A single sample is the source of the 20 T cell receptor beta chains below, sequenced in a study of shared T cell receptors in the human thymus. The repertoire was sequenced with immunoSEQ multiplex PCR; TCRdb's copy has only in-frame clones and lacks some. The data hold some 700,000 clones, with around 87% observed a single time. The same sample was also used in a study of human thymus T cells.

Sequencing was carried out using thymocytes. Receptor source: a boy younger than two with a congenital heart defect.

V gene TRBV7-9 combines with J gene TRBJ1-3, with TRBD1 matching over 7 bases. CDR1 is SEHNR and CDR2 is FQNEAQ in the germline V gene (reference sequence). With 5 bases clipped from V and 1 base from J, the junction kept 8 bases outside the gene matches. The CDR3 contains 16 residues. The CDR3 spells CASSAPTGDSGNTIYF. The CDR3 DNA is TGTGCCAGCAGCGCTCCAACAGGGGATTCTGGAAACACCATATATTTT. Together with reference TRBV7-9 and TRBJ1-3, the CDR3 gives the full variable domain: DTGVSQNPRHKITKRGQNVTFRCDPISEHNRLYWYRQTLGQGPEFLTYFQNEAQLEKSRLLSDRFSAERPKGSFSTLEIQRTEQGDSAMYLCASSAPTGDSGNTIYFGEGSWLTVV.

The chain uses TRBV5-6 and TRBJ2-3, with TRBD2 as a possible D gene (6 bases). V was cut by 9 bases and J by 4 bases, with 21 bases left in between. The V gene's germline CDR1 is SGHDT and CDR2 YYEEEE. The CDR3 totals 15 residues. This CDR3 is CATSLRGNWADTQYF. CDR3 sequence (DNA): TGTGCCACCTCACTTCGGGGGAATTGGGCAGATACGCAGTATTTT.

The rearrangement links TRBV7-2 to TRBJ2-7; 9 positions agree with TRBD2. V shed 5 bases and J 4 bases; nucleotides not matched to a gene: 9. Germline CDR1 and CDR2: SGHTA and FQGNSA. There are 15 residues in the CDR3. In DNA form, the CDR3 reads TGTGCCAGCAGCCCTATAGCGGGGGCAACGTACGAGCAGTACTTC. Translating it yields CASSPIAGATYEQYF.

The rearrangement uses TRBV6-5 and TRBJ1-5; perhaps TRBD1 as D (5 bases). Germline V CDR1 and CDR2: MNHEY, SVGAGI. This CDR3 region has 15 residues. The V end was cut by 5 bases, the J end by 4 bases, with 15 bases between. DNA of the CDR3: TGTGCCAGCAGTCCCAAGTCAGGGCGGAATCAGCCCCAGCATTTT. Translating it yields CASSPKSGRNQPQHF.

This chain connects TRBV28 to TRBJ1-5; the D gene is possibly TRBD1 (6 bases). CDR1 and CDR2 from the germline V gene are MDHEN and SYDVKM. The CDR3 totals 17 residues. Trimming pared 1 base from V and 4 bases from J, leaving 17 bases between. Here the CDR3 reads CASSLSGATVGNQPQHF. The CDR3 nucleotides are TGTGCCAGCAGTTTATCAGGGGCGACTGTAGGGAATCAGCCCCAGCATTTT.

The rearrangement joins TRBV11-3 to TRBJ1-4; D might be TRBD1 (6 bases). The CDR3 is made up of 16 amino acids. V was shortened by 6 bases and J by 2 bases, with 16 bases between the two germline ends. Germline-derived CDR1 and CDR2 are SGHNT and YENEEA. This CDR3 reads CASSPDSLPTNEKLFF. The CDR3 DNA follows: TGTGCCAGCAGTCCGGACAGCTTACCGACTAATGAAAAACTGTTTTTT.

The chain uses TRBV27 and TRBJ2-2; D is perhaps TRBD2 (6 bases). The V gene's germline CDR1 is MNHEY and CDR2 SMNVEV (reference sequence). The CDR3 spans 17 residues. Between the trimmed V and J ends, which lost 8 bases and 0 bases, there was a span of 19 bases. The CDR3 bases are TGTGCCAGCTCCCTAATTGGGGGGAGGCCGAACACCGGGGAGCTGTTTTTT. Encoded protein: CASSLIGGRPNTGELFF.

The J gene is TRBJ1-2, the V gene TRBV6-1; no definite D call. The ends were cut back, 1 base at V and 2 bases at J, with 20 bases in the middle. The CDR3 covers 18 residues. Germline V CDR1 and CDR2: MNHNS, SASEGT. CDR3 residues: CASSEGYTILSGNYGYTF. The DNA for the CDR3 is TGTGCCAGCAGTGAAGGCTATACTATTTTGAGCGGGAACTATGGCTACACCTTC.

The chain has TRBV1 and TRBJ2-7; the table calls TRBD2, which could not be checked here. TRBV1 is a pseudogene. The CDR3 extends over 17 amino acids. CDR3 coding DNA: TGCACCAGCAGCCAAGACTCGGGACTAGCGGGGACCTACGAGCAGTACTTC. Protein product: CTSSQDSGLAGTYEQYF.

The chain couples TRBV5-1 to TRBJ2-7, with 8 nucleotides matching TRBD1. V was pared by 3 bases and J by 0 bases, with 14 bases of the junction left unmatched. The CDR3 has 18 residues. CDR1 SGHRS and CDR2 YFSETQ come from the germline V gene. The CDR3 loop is CASSSGPSDRGGSYEQYF. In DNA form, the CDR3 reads TGCGCCAGCAGCTCCGGACCCTCTGACAGGGGTGGCTCCTACGAGCAGTACTTC.

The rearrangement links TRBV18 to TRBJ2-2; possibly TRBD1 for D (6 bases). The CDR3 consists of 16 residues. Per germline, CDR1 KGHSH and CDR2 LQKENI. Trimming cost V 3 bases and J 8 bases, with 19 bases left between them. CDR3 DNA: TGTGCCAGCTCACCGGCGGCAGGGGCTAACCCTGGGGAGCTGTTTTTT. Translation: CASSPAAGANPGELFF. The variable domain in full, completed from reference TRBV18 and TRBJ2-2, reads NAGVMQNPRHLVRRRGQEARLRCSPMKGHSHVYWYRQLPEEGLKFMVYLQKENIIDESGMPKERFSAEFPKEGPSILRIQQVVRGDSAAYFCASSPAAGANPGELFFGEGSRLTVL.

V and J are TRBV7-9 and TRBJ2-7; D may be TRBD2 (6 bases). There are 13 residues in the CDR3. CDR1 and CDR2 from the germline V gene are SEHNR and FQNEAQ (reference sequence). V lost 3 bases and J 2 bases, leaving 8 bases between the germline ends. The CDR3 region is CASSLREAYEQYF. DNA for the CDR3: TGTGCCAGCAGCTTGAGGGAGGCCTACGAGCAGTACTTC.

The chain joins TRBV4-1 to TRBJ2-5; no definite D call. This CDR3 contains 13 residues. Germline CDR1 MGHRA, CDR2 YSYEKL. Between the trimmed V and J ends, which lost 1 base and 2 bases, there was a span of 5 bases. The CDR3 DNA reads TGCGCCAGCAGCCAAGTCCGTCAAGAGACCCAGTACTTC. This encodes CASSQVRQETQYF.

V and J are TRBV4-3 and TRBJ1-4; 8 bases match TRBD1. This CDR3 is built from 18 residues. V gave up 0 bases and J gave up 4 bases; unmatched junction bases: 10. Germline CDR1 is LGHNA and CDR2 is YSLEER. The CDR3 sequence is CASSQEEITGGSNEKLFF. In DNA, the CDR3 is TGCGCCAGCAGCCAAGAGGAGATTACAGGGGGAAGTAATGAAAAACTGTTTTTT.

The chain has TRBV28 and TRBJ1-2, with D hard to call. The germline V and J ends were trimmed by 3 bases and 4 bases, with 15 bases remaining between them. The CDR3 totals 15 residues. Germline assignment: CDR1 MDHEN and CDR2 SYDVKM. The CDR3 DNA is TGTGCCAGCAGTTTGTTGACATTCGCTTGCTATGGCTACACCTTC. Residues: CASSLLTFACYGYTF.

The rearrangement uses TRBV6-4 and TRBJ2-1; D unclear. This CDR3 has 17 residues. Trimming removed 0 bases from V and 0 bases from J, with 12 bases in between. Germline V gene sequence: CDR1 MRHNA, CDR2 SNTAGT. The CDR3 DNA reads TGTGCCAGCAGTGACTCGATTTCACTGTTCTCCTACAATGAGCAGTTCTTC. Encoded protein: CASSDSISLFSYNEQFF.

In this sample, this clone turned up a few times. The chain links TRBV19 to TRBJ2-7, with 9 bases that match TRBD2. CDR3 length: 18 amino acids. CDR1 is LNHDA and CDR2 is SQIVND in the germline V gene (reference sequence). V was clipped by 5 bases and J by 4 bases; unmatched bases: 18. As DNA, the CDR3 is TGTGCCAGTAGTTTCTACATCCCGCTTAGCGGGAGACAATACGAGCAGTACTTC. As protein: CASSFYIPLSGRQYEQYF. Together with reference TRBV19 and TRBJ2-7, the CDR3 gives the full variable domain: DGGITQSPKYLFRKEGQNVTLSCEQNLNHDAMYWYRQDPGQGLRLIYYSQIVNDFQKGDIAEGYSVSREKKESFPLTVTSAQKNPTAFYLCASSFYIPLSGRQYEQYFGPGTRLTVT.

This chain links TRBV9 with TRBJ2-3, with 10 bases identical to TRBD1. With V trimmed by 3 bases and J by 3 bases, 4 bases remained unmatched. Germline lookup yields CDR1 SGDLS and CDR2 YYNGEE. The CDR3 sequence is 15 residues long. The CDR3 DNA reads TGTGCCAGCAGCGGACAGGGGGCTGTAACAGATACGCAGTATTTT. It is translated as CASSGQGAVTDTQYF. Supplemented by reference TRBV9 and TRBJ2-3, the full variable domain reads DSGVTQTPKHLITATGQRVTLRCSPRSGDLSVYWYQQSLDQGLQFLIQYYNGEERAKGNILERFSAQQFPDLHSELNLSSLELGDSALYFCASSGQGAVTDTQYFGPGTRLTVL.

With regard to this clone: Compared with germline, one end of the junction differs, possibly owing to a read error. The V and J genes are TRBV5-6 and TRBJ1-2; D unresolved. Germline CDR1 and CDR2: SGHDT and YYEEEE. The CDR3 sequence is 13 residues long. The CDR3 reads CASSLEKNYGYAF. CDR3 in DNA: TGTGCCAGCAGCTTGGAGAAGAACTATGGCTACGCCTTC.

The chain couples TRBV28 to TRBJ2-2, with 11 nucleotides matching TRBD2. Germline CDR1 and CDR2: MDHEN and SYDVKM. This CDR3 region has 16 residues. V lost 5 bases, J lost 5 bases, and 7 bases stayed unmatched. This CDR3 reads CASSLLSGRGTGELFF. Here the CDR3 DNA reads TGTGCCAGCAGTCTCCTTAGCGGGAGGGGGACCGGGGAGCTGTTTTTT.